This T cell receptor beta chain appears in the sequencing data of a study of naive and memory T cell subsets. Two oligonucleotides, mixed equimolar, formed the beta constant-region primer covering TRBC1 and TRBC2. The ligated cDNA underwent four PCR rounds using SP2 and nested alpha and beta constant-region primers. TCRdb analysed the UMI-ligation and nested PCR reads with MiXCR anew, one entry per CDR3 protein. The sample records approximately 80,000 distinct CDR3 sequences, about 10% being singletons. With V trimmed by 3 bases and J by 0 bases, 5 bases remained unmatched. Germline assignment: CDR1 MGHRA and CDR2 YSYEKL. The CDR3 is 15 residues long. This clonotype came up a few times. As yet, its antigen is unknown. Whole-study findings and limits: In CD4 and CD8 cells, diversity dropped from naive through EMRA. Naive and memory subsets had different power law exponents for TCR abundance.

The sample consisted of naive CD8+ T cells from blood. The rearrangement joins TRBV4-1 to TRBJ2-7; 7 positions agree with TRBD1. This TCR was recovered from a human donor in good health. CDR3 nucleotides: TGCGCCAGCAGCCATAGACAGGGTAGCTCCTACGAGCAGTACTTC. Translating it yields CASSHRQGSSYEQYF.